Shown below are 32 T cell receptor beta chains from a single sample sequenced in a study of T cells in Graves' hyperthyroidism and ophthalmopathy. RNA transcripts gave rise to amplified TCR beta CDR3 regions. The TCR CDR3 first-round RT-PCR relied on the HTBI primer set. TCRdb processed the multiplex PCR reads anew with MiXCR; each CDR3 protein has one entry. The sample consists of under 350,000 distinct CDR3 sequences, about 20% of them appearing once. The sample was blood. The receptors were sampled from a woman in her 50s with Graves' hyperthyroidism.

The chain uses TRBV6-1 and TRBJ2-1, with 9 bases fitting TRBD1. The CDR3 contains 15 residues. J was trimmed by 6 bases and V by 6 bases; bases with no gene match: 9. Germline lookup yields CDR1 MNHNS and CDR2 SASEGT. The CDR3 DNA follows: TGTGCCAGCAGAACGGGACAGGGCGTCTCCAATGAGCAGTTCTTC. Translation: CASRTGQGVSNEQFF.

This clonotype was seen only a few times. The chain couples TRBV7-9 to TRBJ2-1; 7 bases are a match to TRBD2. The ends lost 2 bases at V and 9 bases at J; junction bases unmatched: 7. This CDR3 is built from 14 residues. Per the germline V gene, CDR1 is SEHNR and CDR2 is FQNEAQ (reference sequence). CDR3 sequence reads: CASSLLAANREQFF. CDR3 DNA: TGTGCCAGCAGCTTACTAGCGGCTAACCGTGAGCAGTTCTTC. Variable domain in full (rest from reference TRBV7-9 and TRBJ2-1): DTGVSQNPRHKITKRGQNVTFRCDPISEHNRLYWYRQTLGQGPEFLTYFQNEAQLEKSRLLSDRFSAERPKGSFSTLEIQRTEQGDSAMYLCASSLLAANREQFFGPGTRLTVL.

The chain couples TRBV5-1 to TRBJ1-1; D may be TRBD1 (5 bases). From germline, CDR1 is SGHRS and CDR2 YFSETQ. V was clipped by 2 bases and J by 4 bases, with 9 bases between them. This CDR3 spans 13 amino acids. CDR3 in amino acids: CASSFAGTTEAFF. CDR3 in DNA: TGCGCCAGCAGCTTTGCCGGGACCACTGAAGCTTTCTTT.

The chain links TRBV7-3 to TRBJ2-1; TRBD1 aligns across 7 bases. The CDR3 loop spans 14 amino acids. V gave up 2 bases and J gave up 6 bases; unmatched junction bases: 4. Per germline, CDR1 SGHTA and CDR2 FQGTGA. The CDR3 region has the DNA TGTGCCAGCAGCTTAGGACAGGCCGCCAATGAGCAGTTCTTC. Translation: CASSLGQAANEQFF.

This clonotype was recorded at least ten times. The chain carries TRBV18 and TRBJ2-7; 10 bases are shared with TRBD1. The V and J ends lost 2 bases and 5 bases, in that order; junction bases with no gene match: 3. The CDR3 length is 14 residues. Germline lookup yields CDR1 KGHSH and CDR2 LQKENI. CDR3 sequence (DNA): TGTGCCAGCTCACCAGGGACAGGGGACCACGAGCAGTACTTC. Amino acid sequence: CASSPGTGDHEQYF.

This clonotype was detected only a few times. The V call is TRBV13, the J call TRBJ2-3; 12 bases are shared with TRBD2. CDR1 is PRHDT, CDR2 FYEKMQ, per germline (reference sequence). The CDR3 loop spans 17 amino acids. Trimming at V came to 4 bases and at J to 8 bases, leaving 13 bases not matched to a gene. CDR3 sequence (DNA): TGTGCCAGCAGCTACCTAGCGGGAGGGCCTGGGGTTGGTACGCAGTATTTT. Its protein product is CASSYLAGGPGVGTQYF.

The CDR3 protein is CASSLGPSGTLYEQYF. CDR3 DNA: TGTGCCAGCAGCTTAGGCCCTAGCGGGACCCTCTACGAGCAGTACTTC. The genes are TRBV7-9 and TRBJ2-7, with 9 bases lining up with TRBD2. This CDR3 has 16 residues. J lost 3 bases, V lost 1 base, and 7 bases had no gene match. In germline, CDR1 is SEHNR, CDR2 FQNEAQ (reference sequence).

A single count supports this clonotype. The CDR3 ends on some other residue instead of the conserved phenylalanine or tryptophan, so this is likely a read error. The genes are TRBV10-3 and TRBJ1-1; TRBD1 is a possible D gene (6 bases). Trimming took 7 bases from V and 0 from J, leaving 12 bases between them. Germline loops: CDR1 ENHRY, CDR2 SYGVKD. This CDR3 is 14 amino acids long. The CDR3 nucleotides read TGTGCCATCAATTCCGGACAGTTGAACACTGAAGCTTTCTCT. It codes for CAINSGQLNTEAFS.

This clonotype was found many times. The chain uses TRBV28 and TRBJ1-1; perhaps TRBD1 as D (6 bases). Germline CDR1 is MDHEN and CDR2 is SYDVKM. The CDR3 covers 14 residues. The V and J ends lost 2 bases and 5 bases respectively, with 12 bases between them. The CDR3 protein is CASSLLTGWTEAFF. The CDR3 DNA reads TGTGCCAGCAGTTTACTAACAGGGTGGACTGAAGCTTTCTTT. Supplemented by reference TRBV28 and TRBJ1-1, the full variable domain reads DVKVTQSSRYLVKRTGEKVFLECVQDMDHENMFWYRQDPGLGLRLIYFSYDVKMKEKGDIPEGYSVSREKKERFSLILESASTNQTSMYLCASSLLTGWTEAFFGQGTRLTVV.

The chain is built from TRBV10-3 and TRBJ2-2; D assignment may be TRBD1 or TRBD2 (6 bases each). Germline loops: CDR1 ENHRY, CDR2 SYGVKD. The CDR3 is made up of 16 amino acids. V was cut by 10 bases and J by 0 bases, with 18 bases left in between. The CDR3 DNA reads as TGTGCCACGGGTTTTTGGGGGGCGCCGAACACCGGGGAGCTGTTTTTT. Translated, it gives CATGFWGAPNTGELFF.

The rearrangement uses TRBV7-9 and TRBJ2-2; the D is unclear. V dropped 6 bases and J dropped 0 bases, with 8 bases sitting between them. The CDR3 contains 14 residues. Germline V gene sequence: CDR1 SEHNR, CDR2 FQNEAQ (reference sequence). The CDR3 spells CASRDTTNTGELFF. Here the CDR3 DNA reads TGTGCCAGCAGGGATACAACGAACACCGGGGAGCTGTTTTTT.

This clonotype was seen ten or more times. The rearrangement joins TRBV20-1 to TRBJ1-1; D is ambiguous. Germline CDR1 DFQATT, CDR2 SNEGSKA (reference sequence). Trimming took off 0 bases at V and 3 bases at J, with 14 bases between the two ends. This CDR3 has 15 residues. The CDR3, as DNA: TGCAGTGCTAGAGATCGTGCGGGCACCTACACTGAAGCTTTCTTT. Amino acids: CSARDRAGTYTEAFF.

The J gene is TRBJ2-5, the V gene TRBV5-1; tentatively, D is TRBD1 or TRBD2 (5 bases each). The germline V gene has CDR1 SGHRS and CDR2 YFSETQ. The CDR3 is made up of 14 amino acids. V shed 4 bases and J shed 3 bases, with 13 bases lying between them. The chain's CDR3 is CASSAGTWEETQYF. CDR3 nucleotide sequence: TGCGCCAGCAGCGCCGGGACCTGGGAAGAGACCCAGTACTTC.

This clonotype appeared many times. The V and J genes are TRBV20-1 and TRBJ2-3; the D is unclear. The CDR3 runs 11 residues. Trimming took 4 bases from V and 6 from J, leaving 8 bases between them. In germline, CDR1 is DFQATT, CDR2 SNEGSKA (reference sequence). CDR3 in DNA: TGCAGTGCTACTCACGCGGATACGCAGTATTTT. It translates to CSATHADTQYF.

This clonotype was detected only a few times. The chain has TRBV9 and TRBJ2-5, with D possibly TRBD2 on 6 matching bases. Germline assignment: CDR1 SGDLS and CDR2 YYNGEE. There are 14 residues in the CDR3. Trimming took 3 bases from V and 5 from J, leaving 14 bases between them. The CDR3 sequence: CASSGSRREETQYF. The CDR3 DNA reads TGTGCCAGCAGCGGATCCAGGAGGGAGGAGACCCAGTACTTC.

This clonotype was detected many times. The chain joins TRBV11-1 to TRBJ2-7; 8 bases map to TRBD1. The CDR3 consists of 15 residues. Per germline, CDR1 SGHAT and CDR2 FQDESV (reference sequence). V lost 5 bases to trimming and J lost 4 bases; unmatched junction nucleotides: 10. The CDR3 spells CASSPGQGEGYEQYF. The CDR3 DNA is TGTGCCAGCAGCCCCGGACAGGGAGAGGGGTACGAGCAGTACTTC. The full variable domain, completed using reference TRBV11-1 and TRBJ2-7, is EAEVAQSPRYKITEKSQAVAFWCDPISGHATLYWYRQILGQGPELLVQFQDESVVDDSQLPKDRFSAERLKGVDSTLKIQPAELGDSAMYLCASSPGQGEGYEQYFGPGTRLTVT.

For this clonotype: This could be a read error, since a much larger clone is one nucleotide away. The chain is built from TRBV2 and TRBJ1-4; D might be TRBD1 (6 bases). The V gene lost 7 bases and the J gene lost 3 bases, with 12 bases spanning the gap. CDR1 is SNHLY and CDR2 is FYNNEI in the germline V gene. The length of the CDR3 is 14 residues. The CDR3 coding sequence is TGTGCCAGCATCGGACAGATGGCTAATGAAAAACTGTTTTTT. Translating gives CASIGQMANEKLFF. Full variable domain (remainder filled in from reference TRBV2 and TRBJ1-4): EPEVTQTPSHQVTQMGQEVILRCVPISNHLYFYWYRQILGQKVEFLVSFYNNEISEKSEIFDDQFSVERPDGSNFTLKIRSTKLEDSAMYFCASIGQMANEKLFFGSGTQLSVL.

This chain joins TRBV28 and TRBJ2-6; D remains unclear. There are 13 residues in the CDR3. Germline V lookup: CDR1 MDHEN, CDR2 SYDVKM. Trimming shortened V by 3 bases and J by 2 bases, and 2 bases separated the two germline ends. This chain's CDR3 is CASSFTGANVLTF. The CDR3 region has the DNA TGTGCCAGCAGTTTCACTGGGGCCAACGTCCTGACTTTC.

This clonotype has a count of ten or more. J is TRBJ1-3 and V is TRBV12-3 or TRBV12-4; D is uncertain. The CDR3 sequence is 14 residues long. Trimming pared 3 bases from V and 0 bases from J, leaving 6 bases between. CDR3 nucleotide sequence: TGTGCCAGCAGTTTTTTGATCTCTGGAAACACCATATATTTT. It encodes CASSFLISGNTIYF.

This clonotype has ten or more counts. The V and J genes are TRBV20-1 and TRBJ1-1, with TRBD1 matching 8 bases. This CDR3 comprises 13 residues. The V segment lost 5 bases and the J segment 7 bases; nucleotides outside the gene matches: 9. CDR1 DFQATT and CDR2 SNEGSKA come from the germline V gene (reference sequence). For the CDR3, the DNA is TGCAGTGCTCGACAGGGGACGGGGGGTGAAGCTTTCTTT. This gives the protein CSARQGTGGEAFF.

The J gene is TRBJ2-1, the V gene TRBV7-2; tentatively, D is TRBD1 (5 bases). This CDR3 region has 18 residues. V was shortened by 1 base and J by 2 bases, with 18 bases between the two germline ends. In germline, CDR1 is SGHTA, CDR2 FQGNSA. CDR3 in DNA: TGTGCCAGCAGCTTAGAGGGTTTCGGCAGGGTAGCCTACAATGAGCAGTTCTTC. It encodes CASSLEGFGRVAYNEQFF.

The chain employs TRBV4-1 and TRBJ1-6; possible D gene TRBD1, 6 bases. The length of the CDR3 is 14 residues. The V gene's germline CDR1 is MGHRA and CDR2 YSYEKL. V gave up 5 bases and J gave up 7 bases, with 12 bases separating them. CDR3 in amino acids: CASSSGVVNSPLHF. The CDR3 DNA reads TGCGCCAGCAGCTCAGGGGTCGTCAATTCACCCCTCCACTTT.

This clonotype has a count of ten or more. The V gene is TRBV12-5, the J gene TRBJ2-3, with D possibly being TRBD1 or TRBD2 (5 bases each). Per germline, CDR1 LGHNT and CDR2 FRNRAP. Between the trimmed V and J ends, which lost 6 bases and 5 bases, there was a span of 15 bases. The CDR3 consists of 14 residues. The CDR3 reads CASGVFGAGDTQYF. The CDR3 bases are TGTGCTAGTGGCGTCTTCGGGGCGGGAGATACGCAGTATTTT. Complete variable domain (other parts from reference TRBV12-5 and TRBJ2-3): DARVTQTPRHKVTEMGQEVTMRCQPILGHNTVFWYRQTMMQGLELLAYFRNRAPLDDSGMPKDRFSAEMPDATLATLKIQPSEPRDSAVYFCASGVFGAGDTQYFGPGTRLTVL.

The chain has TRBV20-1 and TRBJ2-1; the match to TRBD1 covers 11 bases. CDR3 length equals 17 residues. Trimming cost V 2 bases and J 0 bases; bases outside gene matches: 6. The germline gives CDR1 DFQATT, CDR2 SNEGSKA (reference sequence). The CDR3 protein is CSARPPGQGVSYNEQFF. Written as DNA, the CDR3 is TGCAGTGCTAGACCTCCGGGACAGGGGGTCTCCTACAATGAGCAGTTCTTC.

The chain combines TRBV5-6 with TRBJ2-7; a weak D match, TRBD1 (8 bases). V was trimmed by 10 bases and J by 6 bases, leaving 26 bases between them. Germline V gives CDR1 SGHDT, CDR2 YYEEEE. The CDR3 has 15 amino acids. Written as DNA, the CDR3 is TGTGCCTGGAGTGGACTTGGACAGGGAGGGTCCGAGCAGTACTTC. Its translation is CAWSGLGQGGSEQYF.

The V and J genes are TRBV5-1 and TRBJ2-6; tentative D call: TRBD2 (5 bases). The CDR3 has 16 amino acids. The germline gives CDR1 SGHRS, CDR2 YFSETQ. V was trimmed by 4 bases and J by 4 bases, leaving 15 bases between them. Here the CDR3 DNA reads TGCGCCAGCAGCGCCAGTCCCGGGGTCGGGGCCAACGTCCTGACTTTC. Its protein product is CASSASPGVGANVLTF.

The chain employs TRBV20-1 and TRBJ2-1; D is ambiguous. There are 16 residues in the CDR3. V lost 2 bases and J lost 0, with 14 bases in between. Germline lookup yields CDR1 DFQATT and CDR2 SNEGSKA (reference sequence). For the CDR3, the DNA is TGCAGTGCTAGAAGTCTAGTTGGGGACTCCTACAATGAGCAGTTCTTC. Its translation is CSARSLVGDSYNEQFF.

This clonotype came up a few times. V and J are TRBV3-1 and TRBJ2-6, with 7 bases fitting TRBD1. Germline V lookup: CDR1 LGHDT, CDR2 YNNKEL (reference sequence). V lost 6 bases, J lost 0 bases, and 8 bases stayed unmatched. This CDR3 is built from 17 residues. In DNA, the CDR3 is TGTGCCAGCAGGAACCGGGACAGACGCTCTGGGGCCAACGTCCTGACTTTC. It is translated as CASRNRDRRSGANVLTF.

This clonotype was seen a handful of times. V gene TRBV6-1 combines with J gene TRBJ1-5; possible D gene TRBD1, 6 bases. The CDR3 extends over 16 amino acids. CDR1 MNHNS and CDR2 SASEGT come from the germline V gene. The V and J ends lost 5 bases and 5 bases respectively, with 19 bases between them. CDR3 coding DNA: TGTGCCAGCAGTCGATGGACAGCCGACGGGTATCAGCCCCAGCATTTT. Amino acid sequence: CASSRWTADGYQPQHF.

The chain is built from TRBV9 and TRBJ1-2; 9 bases are a match to TRBD1. This CDR3 is 22 amino acids long. Germline values: CDR1 SGDLS, CDR2 YYNGEE. With 4 bases clipped from V and 1 base from J, the junction kept 26 bases outside the gene matches. The CDR3 region has the DNA TGTGCCAGCAGCTCCAGTAACCACCCAGGCAGGTGGACAGGGGATTATAACTATGGCTACACCTTC. This codes for CASSSSNHPGRWTGDYNYGYTF.

The table lists this clonotype with many counts. This rearrangement joins TRBV11-3 to TRBJ2-1; 7 bases map to TRBD2. CDR1 SGHNT and CDR2 YENEEA come from the germline V gene. With 1 base clipped from V and 8 bases from J, the junction kept 23 bases outside the gene matches. This CDR3 is 20 amino acids long. The CDR3 is CASSLGAPETSAGVLDEQFF. The CDR3 coding sequence is TGTGCCAGCAGCTTAGGTGCGCCGGAGACCTCCGCGGGAGTTCTGGATGAGCAGTTCTTC.

This clonotype was seen at least ten times. V is TRBV2 and J is TRBJ2-3; D gene uncertain. CDR3 size: 16 residues. Germline lookup yields CDR1 SNHLY and CDR2 FYNNEI. Trimming stripped 2 bases from V and 2 bases from J, with 14 bases between. The CDR3 DNA is TGTGCCAGCAGTGAAAGTGGGCTAGTGATCACAGATACGCAGTATTTT. Its protein is CASSESGLVITDTQYF.